Listed below are T cell receptor beta chains from one sample, sequenced in a study of PD-1 blockade in classical Hodgkin lymphoma. The table came from immunoSEQ multiplex PCR; TCRdb's copy has only in-frame clones and leaves some out. Among 90,000 to 95,000 clones listed, 89% were seen once. Sequencing was performed on peripheral blood mononuclear cells (PBMCs), taken before the second cycle of nivolumab. The receptors shown here come from a human donor with classical Hodgkin lymphoma. The conserved cysteine and the conserved F or W are not part of the CDR3 here. A D gene is named only where the DNA matches it firmly. Rows give clone size only sometimes, using once, few, many, or a class for an expanded clone.

TRBV7-3	TRBJ2-2	TRBD2	-	ASSRLAGGPSGELF
TRBV7-9	TRBJ2-7	-	-	ASSLGRYEQY
TRBV2	TRBJ2-7	-	once	ASSESPSYEQY
TRBV4-1	TRBJ1-4	-	once	ASSQEATVSLKLF
TRBV7-3	TRBJ2-5	-	-	ASSLSRAEETQY
TRBV11-2	TRBJ1-2	-	-	ASSWSGGYGYT
TRBV6-1	TRBJ1-6	-	-	ASSEAVMRSYNSPLH
TRBV19	TRBJ2-1	-	-	ASSIGTGGEQF
TRBV6-1	TRBJ1-5	TRBD1	-	ASSDGQGAQPQH
TRBV11-1	TRBJ1-3	-	-	ASSLAGGNTIY
TRBV28	TRBJ2-1	TRBD2	-	ASSLGLAGVRVYNEQF
TRBV19	TRBJ2-7	-	-	ASTPGTSVYEQY
TRBV19	TRBJ1-1	TRBD1	-	ASRGSGTENTEAF
TRBV4-1	TRBJ2-1	TRBD2	-	ASSQPSGGRAGISYNEQF
TRBV6-5	TRBJ2-1	TRBD1	-	ASRGQGSEQF
TRBV11-2	TRBJ1-2	-	-	ASSLPGGGVYGYT
TRBV4-2	TRBJ2-7	TRBD2	-	ASSQGGRDYEQY
TRBV19	TRBJ1-5	-	once	ASRPQVGNQPQH
TRBV5-4	TRBJ1-1	TRBD1	-	ASSHRDRETEAF
TRBV5-4	TRBJ2-1	TRBD2	-	ASSFVGGPHNEQF
TRBV7-9	TRBJ2-2	-	-	ASSLDWPNTGELF
TRBV29-1	TRBJ2-3	TRBD2	-	SVEEKRKGLAGDTQY
TRBV4-2	TRBJ2-3	TRBD1	-	ASSQDPGQGWTDTQY
TRBV11-2	TRBJ2-7	TRBD1	once	ASTWELGQGSREQY
TRBV4-2	TRBJ1-2	TRBD1	-	ASSQDQGAGRRYT
TRBV27	TRBJ2-1	-	-	ASSLEGPGGAYNEQF
TRBV9	TRBJ2-7	-	-	ASSPQPTGSYEQY
TRBV6-6	TRBJ1-1	-	-	ASSYRSVISEAF
TRBV6-5	TRBJ2-3	-	-	ASSYGGSTDTQY
TRBV7-9	TRBJ1-2	-	-	ASSNTGRIGYT
TRBV5-4	TRBJ2-2	TRBD2	-	ASSLIAGGPTGELF
TRBV28	TRBJ2-4	-	-	ASSLFPSVQY
TRBV11-3	TRBJ2-1	TRBD2	-	ASSPPGLAGGFGEQF